This T cell receptor (beta chain) was sequenced in a study of blood T cell repertoires in COVID-19. On the study more broadly: Some COVID-19 samples were acute and others convalescent; all came from the United States, Italy and Spain. Sources were T cells, B-cell-depleted T cells, or PBMCs; the material itself was cDNA or gDNA.

The V and J ends lost 4 bases and 6 bases respectively, with 18 bases between them. CDR1 is MNHEY, CDR2 SMNVEV, per germline (reference sequence). This CDR3 comprises 15 residues. This clone was counted once. Original data processing: For nucleated cells, counts were estimated from reference gene primer amplification. Clones were read by immunoSEQ multiplex PCR, and TCRdb kept only the in-frame ones, dropping some. V, J and clone size reflect that table, while D and trimming were determined from the DNA. The top ten clones hold 3% to 3.5% of a sample with about 200,000 clones, around 86% of them seen once.

The J gene is TRBJ1-1, the V gene TRBV27, with no clear D. Sequencing was performed on peripheral blood. This clonotype was obtained from a man in his 60s with acute or convalescent COVID-19. The CDR3 DNA reads TGTGCCAGCAGTTCTCTGATGAGTCCTAATGCTGAAGCTTTCTTT. This sequence encodes CASSSLMSPNAEAFF.